Below, 22 T cell receptor beta chains from the same sample are listed, as sequenced in a study of blood T cell repertoires in COVID-19. Only in-frame clones appear in the TCRdb table, and some are missing; sequencing was by immunoSEQ multiplex PCR. In the table there are more than 200,000 clones, under 85% of which are singletons. Sequencing used PBMCs or T cells enriched from blood (not recorded which). The receptors stem from a man in his sixties who had recovered from COVID-19.

This chain links TRBV4-3 with TRBJ2-3, with 7 bases matching TRBD1. Germline CDR1 reads LGHNA; CDR2 reads YSLEER. The CDR3 extends over 17 amino acids. V lost 4 bases and J lost 1; bases outside the gene matches: 11. The CDR3 spells CASSPRPGQDGTDTQYF. The CDR3 nucleotides read TGCGCCAGCAGCCCCCGCCCCGGACAGGACGGCACAGATACGCAGTATTTT.

The chain has TRBV27 and TRBJ2-1, with 9 bases lining up with TRBD1. The CDR3 length is 16 residues. Germline CDR1 reads MNHEY; CDR2 reads SMNVEV (reference sequence). The V segment lost 4 bases and the J segment 5 bases; nucleotides outside the gene matches: 9. As DNA, the CDR3 is TGTGCCAGCAGTTATCTTTGGGACAGGGAAAACAATGAGCAGTTCTTC. It is translated as CASSYLWDRENNEQFF.

The chain combines TRBV3-1 (or the pseudogene TRBV3-2) with TRBJ2-1; 8 positions match TRBD2. CDR1 is LGHDT, CDR2 YNNKEL, per germline (reference sequence). The J segment lost 3 bases and the V segment lost 4 bases, leaving 5 bases of the junction unmatched. The CDR3 sequence is 15 residues long. Here the CDR3 DNA reads TGTGCCAGCAGCCCCGACGGGGGGGGCTACAATGAGCAGTTCTTC. Translating gives CASSPDGGGYNEQFF.

V usage is TRBV7-2 and J usage is TRBJ1-1; maybe TRBD1 (5 bases). Trimming cost V 3 bases and J 4 bases, with 15 bases left between them. The germline CDR1 and CDR2 sequences are SGHTA and FQGNSA. The CDR3 is made up of 15 amino acids. The CDR3 here is CASSFVFGGGTEAFF. The CDR3 DNA follows: TGTGCCAGCAGCTTTGTCTTCGGGGGGGGCACTGAAGCTTTCTTT.

This rearrangement joins TRBV5-6 to TRBJ2-7, with 8 bases fitting TRBD1. The CDR3 is 15 amino acids. The V gene's germline CDR1 is SGHDT and CDR2 YYEEEE. After removal of 4 bases from V and 3 bases from J, the junction contained 9 bases not matched to a gene. The CDR3 nucleotides read TGTGCCAGCAGCCTAGACCCCGGACAGGGCTACGAGCAGTACTTC. It is translated as CASSLDPGQGYEQYF.

The V call is TRBV5-5, the J call TRBJ2-7; D perhaps matches TRBD2 (6 bases). Trimming cost V 4 bases and J 0 bases, with 11 bases left between them. This CDR3 comprises 14 residues. CDR1 SGHKS and CDR2 YYEKEE come from the germline V gene (reference sequence). The CDR3 DNA reads as TGTGCCAGCAGCATCGGGGACTTCTCCTACGAGCAGTACTTC. Amino acids: CASSIGDFSYEQYF.

J is TRBJ2-2 and V is TRBV7-2; perhaps TRBD2 as D (5 bases). The CDR3 is made up of 14 amino acids. The ends were cut back, 6 bases at V and 2 bases at J, with 10 bases in the middle. Germline lookup yields CDR1 SGHTA and CDR2 FQGNSA. The CDR3 DNA is TGTGCCAGCAGTTCGAGGGTTAACACCGGGGAGCTGTTTTTT. Its translation: CASSSRVNTGELFF.

This clone appeared once. The V call is TRBV2, the J call TRBJ2-1; TRBD2 matches 13 bases. Looked up from germline, CDR1 is SNHLY and CDR2 is FYNNEI. The V segment lost 7 bases and the J segment 9 bases; nucleotides outside the gene matches: 9. CDR3 size: 15 residues. The CDR3 protein is CASTRTSGGQTEQFF. The CDR3 region has the DNA TGTGCCAGCACTCGGACTAGCGGGGGTCAAACTGAGCAGTTCTTC.

CDR3 nucleotide sequence: TGTGCCAGCAGCTTAGGACAGACCGGAGGGACAGATACGCAGTATTTT. This sequence encodes CASSLGQTGGTDTQYF. The chain employs TRBV7-2 and TRBJ2-3, with D tentatively TRBD2 (6 bases). The length of the CDR3 is 16 residues. Germline-derived CDR1 and CDR2 are SGHTA and FQGNSA. Trimming cost V 1 base and J 3 bases, with 14 bases left between them.

The sample holds one count of this clone. Sequence at one end of the junction differs from germline and may be a read error. This chain joins TRBV2 and TRBJ1-4; perhaps TRBD1 as D (6 bases). From germline, CDR1 is SNHLY and CDR2 FYNNEI. The CDR3 consists of 13 residues. As DNA, the CDR3 is TGTGCCAGCAGTGAAGGCCGCGGACAGTATAGGATTTTT. Protein: CASSEGRGQYRIF.

The chain uses TRBV2 and TRBJ1-4, with a tentative D call TRBD1 (6 bases). Trimming shortened V by 5 bases and J by 7 bases, and 11 bases separated the two germline ends. The CDR3 has 13 residues. The germline V gene has CDR1 SNHLY and CDR2 FYNNEI. CDR3 in DNA: TGTGCCAGCAGTAGCAGGGGTGGTGAAAAACTGTTTTTT. This translates into CASSSRGGEKLFF.

This clone was picked up a small number of times. The genes are TRBV5-1 and TRBJ1-3; the D is unclear. V was cut by 0 bases and J by 3 bases, with 7 bases left in between. Germline lookup yields CDR1 SGHRS and CDR2 YFSETQ. The CDR3 is 14 residues long. The CDR3 loop is CASSLDGVGNTIYF. The CDR3 DNA sequence: TGCGCCAGCAGCTTGGATGGAGTTGGAAACACCATATATTTT.

The chain joins TRBV2 to TRBJ1-6, with 12 bases lining up with TRBD1. Germline V gives CDR1 SNHLY, CDR2 FYNNEI. This CDR3 contains 16 residues. J was trimmed by 10 bases and V by 1 base; bases with no gene match: 5. CDR3 bases: TGTGCCAGCAGTGAAGAGGGACAGGGGGCAGGATCACCCCTCCACTTT. It is translated as CASSEEGQGAGSPLHF.

The J gene is TRBJ1-1, the V gene TRBV6-2 or TRBV6-3, with TRBD1 matching 11 bases. The V gene end was trimmed by 2 bases and the J gene end by 0 bases; junction bases not matched to a gene: 5. From germline, CDR1 is MNHEY and CDR2 SVGEGT. The CDR3 extends over 17 amino acids. CDR3 amino acids: CASSYSRDRGLNTEAFF. CDR3 in DNA: TGTGCCAGCAGTTACAGCCGGGACAGGGGGTTGAACACTGAAGCTTTCTTT.

Concerning this clone: This same CDR3 is encoded by further DNA sequences in the sample. This chain links TRBV9 with TRBJ2-7; 9 bases are a match to TRBD1. The germline CDR1 and CDR2 sequences are SGDLS and YYNGEE. J was trimmed by 5 bases and V by 2 bases; bases with no gene match: 2. This CDR3 has 13 residues. The CDR3 is CASSVGTGNEQYF. The CDR3 region has the DNA TGTGCCAGCAGCGTGGGGACAGGGAACGAGCAGTACTTC.

J is TRBJ2-4 and V is TRBV7-9, with 8 bases that match TRBD1. The V gene end was trimmed by 4 bases and the J gene end by 1 base; junction bases not matched to a gene: 6. The CDR3 has 16 amino acids. Germline CDR1 SEHNR, CDR2 FQNEAQ (reference sequence). CDR3 amino acids: CASSSGQGGAKNIQYF. The CDR3 DNA follows: TGTGCCAGCAGCTCCGGACAGGGTGGGGCCAAAAACATTCAGTACTTC.

The V and J genes are TRBV2 and TRBJ2-3; 9 bases align to TRBD2. The length of the CDR3 is 15 residues. Germline V gives CDR1 SNHLY, CDR2 FYNNEI. J lost 2 bases, V lost 4 bases, and 4 bases had no gene match. The DNA for the CDR3 is TGTGCCAGCAGTGGGCTAGCGGGGAACACAGATACGCAGTATTTT. Its protein is CASSGLAGNTDTQYF.

The genes are TRBV2 and TRBJ1-2; 8 nucleotides line up with TRBD1. Germline CDR1 SNHLY, CDR2 FYNNEI. V shed 5 bases and J 6 bases; nucleotides not matched to a gene: 5. The CDR3 consists of 13 residues. The CDR3 DNA reads TGTGCCAGCAGTAACAGGGGGTCCGATGGCTACACCTTC. As protein: CASSNRGSDGYTF.

This CDR3 reads CASSLKALTSGGYPNEQFF. The CDR3 bases are TGTGCCAGCAGCCTAAAAGCCCTGACTAGCGGGGGGTATCCCAATGAGCAGTTCTTC. The chain uses TRBV4-2 and TRBJ2-1; 13 positions match TRBD2. From germline, CDR1 is LGHNA and CDR2 YNFKEQ. The junction had 15 bases not matched to a gene; V was cut back by 4 bases and J by 6 bases. This CDR3 is 19 amino acids long.

The CDR3 loop is CASSVGPWTSGVYNEQFF. CDR3 in DNA: TGTGCCAGCAGCGTAGGCCCGTGGACTAGCGGGGTTTACAATGAGCAGTTCTTC. This chain links TRBV9 with TRBJ2-1; 12 bases line up with TRBD2. Germline assignment: CDR1 SGDLS and CDR2 YYNGEE. Trimming removed 0 bases from V and 4 bases from J; junction bases left unmatched: 8. CDR3 size: 18 residues.

In its sample, this clone was seen once. The gene calls are TRBV28 and TRBJ1-3; maybe TRBD1 (6 bases). V lost 5 bases to trimming and J lost 1 base, with 18 bases between them. Germline V CDR1 and CDR2: MDHEN, SYDVKM. CDR3 length: 17 residues. The DNA of the CDR3 is TGTGCCAGCAGTCGCCGCTGGGACACAATATCTGGAAACACCATATATTTT. As protein: CASSRRWDTISGNTIYF.

The chain has TRBV5-1 and TRBJ2-5, with D possibly matching TRBD1 (6 bases). V dropped 0 bases and J dropped 2 bases, with 14 bases sitting between them. Germline V gene lookup returns CDR1 SGHRS and CDR2 YFSETQ. There are 16 residues in the CDR3. The CDR3: CASSLARDTPQETQYF. The CDR3, as DNA: TGCGCCAGCAGCTTGGCCCGGGACACTCCACAAGAGACCCAGTACTTC.